What follows is one T cell receptor (beta chain) and its context. Its antigen is unknown. The PCR was carried out with 60 Vbeta primers and 13 Jbeta primers. Sequencing was performed with immunoSEQ multiplex PCR; in TCRdb, only in-frame clones are kept and a portion is missing. This sample has approximately 150,000 clones, with about four fifths found just once. The source of the sample is a study of cytomegalovirus exposure and HLA in healthy donors. Overall study findings and caveats: The authors later found most CMV-associated TCR beta chains appeared HLA-restricted. A list of around 150 TCR beta chains associated with cytomegalovirus was given.

The sequencing input was PBMCs. This TCR was recovered from a woman between 18 and 30 years old in good health and CMV-seropositive.

The CDR3 protein is CASSLLEELNEKLFF. CDR3 coding DNA: TGTGCCAGCAGTTTACTTGAGGAACTTAATGAAAAACTGTTTTTT. This chain connects TRBV28 to TRBJ1-4; D remains unclear. From germline, CDR1 is MDHEN and CDR2 SYDVKM. The V gene lost 2 bases and the J gene lost 4 bases, with 11 bases spanning the gap. The CDR3 runs 15 residues.